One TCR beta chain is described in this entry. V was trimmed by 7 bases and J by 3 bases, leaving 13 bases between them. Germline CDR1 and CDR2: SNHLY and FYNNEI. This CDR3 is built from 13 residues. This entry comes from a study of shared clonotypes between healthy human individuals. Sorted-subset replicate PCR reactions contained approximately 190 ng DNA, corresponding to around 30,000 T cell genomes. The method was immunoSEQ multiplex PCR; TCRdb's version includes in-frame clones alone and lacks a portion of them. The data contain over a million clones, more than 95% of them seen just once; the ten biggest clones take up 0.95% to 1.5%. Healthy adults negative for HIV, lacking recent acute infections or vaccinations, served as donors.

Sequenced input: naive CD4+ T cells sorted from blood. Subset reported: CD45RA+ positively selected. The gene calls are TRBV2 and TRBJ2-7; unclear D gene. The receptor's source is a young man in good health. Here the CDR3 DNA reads TGTGCCAGCACTCTAGGCTCCTTCTACGAGCAGTACTTC. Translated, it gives CASTLGSFYEQYF.